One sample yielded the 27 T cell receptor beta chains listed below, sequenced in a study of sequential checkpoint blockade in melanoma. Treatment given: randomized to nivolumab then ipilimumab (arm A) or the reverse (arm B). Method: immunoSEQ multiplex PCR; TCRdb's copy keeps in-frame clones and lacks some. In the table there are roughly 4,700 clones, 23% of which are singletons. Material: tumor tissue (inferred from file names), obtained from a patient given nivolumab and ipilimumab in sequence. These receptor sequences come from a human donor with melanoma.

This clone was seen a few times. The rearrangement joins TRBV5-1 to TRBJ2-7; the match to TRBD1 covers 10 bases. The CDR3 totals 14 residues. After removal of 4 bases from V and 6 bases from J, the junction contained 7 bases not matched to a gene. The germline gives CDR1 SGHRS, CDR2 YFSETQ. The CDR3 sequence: CASSVNRDRGEQYF. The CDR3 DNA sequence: TGCGCCAGCAGCGTAAACCGGGACAGGGGCGAGCAGTACTTC.

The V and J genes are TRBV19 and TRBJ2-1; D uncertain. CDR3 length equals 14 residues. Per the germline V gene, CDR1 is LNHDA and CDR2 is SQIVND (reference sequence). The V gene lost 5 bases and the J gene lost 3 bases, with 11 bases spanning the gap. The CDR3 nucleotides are TGTGCCAGTAGTCTGGGTTTTGGCTACAATGAGCAGTTCTTC. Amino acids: CASSLGFGYNEQFF.

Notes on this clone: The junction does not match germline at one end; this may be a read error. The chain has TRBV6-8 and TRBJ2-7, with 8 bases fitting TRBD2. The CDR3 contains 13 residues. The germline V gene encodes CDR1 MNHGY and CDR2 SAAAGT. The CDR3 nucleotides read TGTGCCATCAGTCCGGGGGGGGTCTACGAGCAGTACTTC. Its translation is CAISPGGVYEQYF.

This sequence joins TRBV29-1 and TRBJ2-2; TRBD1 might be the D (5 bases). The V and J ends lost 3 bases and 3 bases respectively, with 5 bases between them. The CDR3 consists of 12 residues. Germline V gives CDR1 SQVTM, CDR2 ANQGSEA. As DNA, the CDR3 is TGCAGCGTTGACAGGGACACCGGGGAGCTGTTTTTT. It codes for CSVDRDTGELFF.

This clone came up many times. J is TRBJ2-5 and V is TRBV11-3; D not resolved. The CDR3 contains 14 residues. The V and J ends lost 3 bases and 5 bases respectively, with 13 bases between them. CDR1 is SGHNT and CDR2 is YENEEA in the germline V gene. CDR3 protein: CASSLERYPETQYF. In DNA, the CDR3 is TGTGCCAGCAGCTTGGAAAGGTACCCGGAGACCCAGTACTTC.

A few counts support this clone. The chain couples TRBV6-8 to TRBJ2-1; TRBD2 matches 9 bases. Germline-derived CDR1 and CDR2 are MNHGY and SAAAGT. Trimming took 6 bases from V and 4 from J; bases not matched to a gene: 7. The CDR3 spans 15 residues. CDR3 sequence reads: CASRIIAGVYNEQFF. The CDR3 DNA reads TGTGCCAGCAGGATAATAGCGGGGGTGTACAATGAGCAGTTCTTC.

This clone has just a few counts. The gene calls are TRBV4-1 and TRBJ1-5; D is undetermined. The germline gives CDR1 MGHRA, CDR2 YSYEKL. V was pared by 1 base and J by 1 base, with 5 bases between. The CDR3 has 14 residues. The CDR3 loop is CASSQVGSNQPQHF. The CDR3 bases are TGCGCCAGCAGCCAAGTTGGGAGCAATCAGCCCCAGCATTTT.

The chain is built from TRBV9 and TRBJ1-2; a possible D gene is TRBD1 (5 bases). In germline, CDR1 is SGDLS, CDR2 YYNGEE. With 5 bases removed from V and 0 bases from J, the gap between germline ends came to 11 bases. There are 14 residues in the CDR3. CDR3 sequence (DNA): TGTGCCAGCAGTGGGGTGACAGCTAACTATGGCTACACCTTC. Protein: CASSGVTANYGYTF.

The CDR3, as DNA: TGTGCCAGCAGTTATTCCCTGAACACTGAAGCTTTCTTT. As protein: CASSYSLNTEAFF. V usage is TRBV6-8 and J usage is TRBJ1-1; D remains unclear. The CDR3 extends over 13 amino acids. Germline values: CDR1 MNHGY, CDR2 SAAAGT. V shed 3 bases and J shed 0 bases, with 5 bases lying between them.

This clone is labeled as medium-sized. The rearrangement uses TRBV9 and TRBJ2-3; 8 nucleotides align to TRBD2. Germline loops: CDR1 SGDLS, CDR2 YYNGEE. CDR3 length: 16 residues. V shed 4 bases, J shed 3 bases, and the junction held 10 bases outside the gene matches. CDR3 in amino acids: CASSPGIGLATDTQYF. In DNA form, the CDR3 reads TGTGCCAGCAGCCCGGGGATAGGACTAGCAACAGATACGCAGTATTTT. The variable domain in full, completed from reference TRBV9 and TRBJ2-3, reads DSGVTQTPKHLITATGQRVTLRCSPRSGDLSVYWYQQSLDQGLQFLIQYYNGEERAKGNILERFSAQQFPDLHSELNLSSLELGDSALYFCASSPGIGLATDTQYFGPGTRLTVL.

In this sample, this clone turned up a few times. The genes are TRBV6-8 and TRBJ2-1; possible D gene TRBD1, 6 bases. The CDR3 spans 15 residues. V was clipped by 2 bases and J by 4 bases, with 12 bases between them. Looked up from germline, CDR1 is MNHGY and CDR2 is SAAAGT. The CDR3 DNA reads TGTGCCAGCAGTTACACCCCGGACAGATACAATGAGCAGTTCTTC. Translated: CASSYTPDRYNEQFF.

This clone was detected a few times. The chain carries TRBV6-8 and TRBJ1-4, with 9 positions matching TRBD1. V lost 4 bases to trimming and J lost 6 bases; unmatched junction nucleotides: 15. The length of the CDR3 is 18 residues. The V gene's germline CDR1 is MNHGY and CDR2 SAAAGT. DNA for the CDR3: TGTGCCAGCAGTTCTACTCTCGAAACAGGGGGCGCGTATGAAAAACTGTTTTTT. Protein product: CASSSTLETGGAYEKLFF.

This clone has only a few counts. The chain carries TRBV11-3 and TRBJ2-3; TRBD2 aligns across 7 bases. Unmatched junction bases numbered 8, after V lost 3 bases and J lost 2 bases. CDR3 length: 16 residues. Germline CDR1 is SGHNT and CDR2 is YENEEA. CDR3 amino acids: CASSLGGTTYTDTQYF. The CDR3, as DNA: TGTGCCAGCAGCTTGGGCGGGACTACCTACACAGATACGCAGTATTTT.

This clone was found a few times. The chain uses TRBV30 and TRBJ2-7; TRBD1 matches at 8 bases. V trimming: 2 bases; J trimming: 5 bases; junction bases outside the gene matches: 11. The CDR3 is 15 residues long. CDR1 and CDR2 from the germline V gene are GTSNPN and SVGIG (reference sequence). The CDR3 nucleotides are TGTGCCTGGAGTCGTACGGCAGGGGGCGGCCACGAGCAGTACTTC. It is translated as CAWSRTAGGGHEQYF. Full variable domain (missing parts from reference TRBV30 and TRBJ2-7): SQTIHQWPATLVQPVGSPLSLECTVEGTSNPNLYWYRQAAGRGLQLLFYSVGIGQISSEVPQNLSASRPQDRQFILSSKKLLLSDSGFYLCAWSRTAGGGHEQYFGPGTRLTVT.

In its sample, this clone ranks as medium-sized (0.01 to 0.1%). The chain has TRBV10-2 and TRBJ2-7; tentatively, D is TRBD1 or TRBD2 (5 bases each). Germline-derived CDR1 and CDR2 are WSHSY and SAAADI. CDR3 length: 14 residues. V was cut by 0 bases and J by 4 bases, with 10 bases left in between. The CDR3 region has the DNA TGCGCCAGCAGTGAGTCGTACAGGAGGTACGAGCAGTACTTC. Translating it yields CASSESYRRYEQYF.

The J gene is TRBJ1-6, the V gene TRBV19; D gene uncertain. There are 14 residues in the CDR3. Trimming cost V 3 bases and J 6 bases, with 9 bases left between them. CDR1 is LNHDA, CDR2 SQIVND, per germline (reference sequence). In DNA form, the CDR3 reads TGTGCCAGTAGTATTGGGCAGCTTAATTCACCCCTCCACTTT. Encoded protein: CASSIGQLNSPLHF.

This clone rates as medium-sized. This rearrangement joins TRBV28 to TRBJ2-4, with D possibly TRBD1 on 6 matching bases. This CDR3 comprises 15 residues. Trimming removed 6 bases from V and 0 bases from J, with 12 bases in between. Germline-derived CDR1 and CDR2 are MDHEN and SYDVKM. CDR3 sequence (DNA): TGTGCCAGCAGCTTGGACAGCCTAGCCAAAAACATTCAGTACTTC. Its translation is CASSLDSLAKNIQYF.

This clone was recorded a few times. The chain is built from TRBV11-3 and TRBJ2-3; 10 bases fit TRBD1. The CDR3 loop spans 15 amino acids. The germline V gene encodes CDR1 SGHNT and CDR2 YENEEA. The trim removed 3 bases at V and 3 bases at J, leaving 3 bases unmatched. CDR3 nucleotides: TGTGCCAGCAGCTTGACAGGGGGCGCGACAGATACGCAGTATTTT. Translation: CASSLTGGATDTQYF.

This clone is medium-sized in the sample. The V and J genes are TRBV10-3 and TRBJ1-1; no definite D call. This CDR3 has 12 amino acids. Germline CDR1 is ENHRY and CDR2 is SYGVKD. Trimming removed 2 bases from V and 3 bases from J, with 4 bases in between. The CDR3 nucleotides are TGTGCCATCAGTGAGGGGGACACTGAAGCTTTCTTT. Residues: CAISEGDTEAFF.

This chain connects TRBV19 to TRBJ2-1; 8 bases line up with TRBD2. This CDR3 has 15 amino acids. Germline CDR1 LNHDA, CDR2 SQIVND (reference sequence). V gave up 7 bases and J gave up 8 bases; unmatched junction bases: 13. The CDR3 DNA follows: TGTGCCAGTACCTGGGGGGGACTAGTAATCGATGAGCAGTTCTTC. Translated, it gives CASTWGGLVIDEQFF.

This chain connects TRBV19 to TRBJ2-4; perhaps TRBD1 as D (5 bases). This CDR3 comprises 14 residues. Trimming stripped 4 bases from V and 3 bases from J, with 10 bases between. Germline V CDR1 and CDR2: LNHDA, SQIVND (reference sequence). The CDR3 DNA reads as TGTGCCAGTAGTACCCAGGGTGGCAAAAACATTCAGTACTTC. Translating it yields CASSTQGGKNIQYF.

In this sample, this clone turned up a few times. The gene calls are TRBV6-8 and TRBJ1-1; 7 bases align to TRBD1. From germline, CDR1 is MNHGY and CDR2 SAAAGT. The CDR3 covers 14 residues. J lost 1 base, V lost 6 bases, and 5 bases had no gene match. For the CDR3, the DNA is TGTGCCAGCAGGCCGGGACAGCAGAACACTGAAGCTTTCTTT. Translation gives CASRPGQQNTEAFF.

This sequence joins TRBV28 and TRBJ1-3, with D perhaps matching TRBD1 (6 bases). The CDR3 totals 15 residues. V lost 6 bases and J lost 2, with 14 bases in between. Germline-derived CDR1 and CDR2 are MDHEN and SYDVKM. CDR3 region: CASRNDRLTGNTIYF. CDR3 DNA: TGTGCCAGCAGAAACGACAGGCTAACTGGAAACACCATATATTTT.

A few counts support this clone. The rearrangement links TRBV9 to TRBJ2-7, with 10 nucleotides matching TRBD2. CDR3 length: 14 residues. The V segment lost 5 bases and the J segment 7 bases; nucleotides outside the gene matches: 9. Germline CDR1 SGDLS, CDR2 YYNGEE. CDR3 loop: CASSLTSGVGEQYF. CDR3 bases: TGTGCCAGCAGTCTCACTAGCGGGGTCGGAGAGCAGTACTTC.

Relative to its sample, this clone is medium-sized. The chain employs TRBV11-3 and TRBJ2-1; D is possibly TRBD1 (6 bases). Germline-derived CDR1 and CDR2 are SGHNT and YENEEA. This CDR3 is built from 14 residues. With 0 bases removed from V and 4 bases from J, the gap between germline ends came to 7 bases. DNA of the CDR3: TGTGCCAGCAGCTTAGATGGACAGTACAATGAGCAGTTCTTC. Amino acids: CASSLDGQYNEQFF.

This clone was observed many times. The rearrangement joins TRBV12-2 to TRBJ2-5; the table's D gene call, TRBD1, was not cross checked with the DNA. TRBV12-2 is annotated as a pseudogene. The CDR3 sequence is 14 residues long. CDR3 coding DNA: TGTGCCGGGGGAACGGACAGGGGGAGAGAGACCCAGTACTTC. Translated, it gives CAGGTDRGRETQYF.

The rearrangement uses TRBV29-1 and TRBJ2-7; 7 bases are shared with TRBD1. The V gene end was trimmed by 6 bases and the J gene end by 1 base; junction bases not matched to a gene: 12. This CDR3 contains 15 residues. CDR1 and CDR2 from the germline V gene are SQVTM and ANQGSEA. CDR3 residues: CSVKERGHRSYEQYF. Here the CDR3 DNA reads TGCAGCGTGAAGGAAAGGGGGCACCGGTCCTACGAGCAGTACTTC.